One sample yielded the 26 T cell receptor beta chains listed below, sequenced in a study of T cell repertoires in cytomegalovirus infection. One entry per CDR3 protein, called by TCRdb with MiXCR from the reads. The table records some 920,000 distinct CDR3 sequences, less than 35% of them present only once. Their cognate antigens are unknown. Here the sequenced sample was cultured CD8+ T cells from PBMCs, taken from culture after CMV antigen stimulation. The receptors were gathered from a human donor in good health (CMV status not recorded). Some clones in this sample may be carry-over from other donors' samples.

The V gene is TRBV12-3 or TRBV12-4, the J gene TRBJ1-1; D is unclear. The CDR3 consists of 12 residues. V lost 5 bases to trimming and J lost 7 bases, with 11 bases between them. The CDR3, as DNA: TGTGCCAGCAGTCCCTCGGGAGGTGAAGCTTTCTTT. Amino acid sequence: CASSPSGGEAFF.

This clonotype was observed at least ten times. The gene calls are TRBV7-9 and TRBJ2-7; D is perhaps TRBD2 (6 bases). The V and J ends lost 4 bases and 8 bases respectively, with 18 bases between them. In germline, CDR1 is SEHNR, CDR2 FQNEAQ (reference sequence). The CDR3 runs 14 residues. The CDR3, as DNA: TGTGCCAGCAGCTCCACTCGGGAGTTGATTCAGCAGTACTTC. Translated: CASSSTRELIQQYF.

This clonotype has a handful of counts. The rearrangement links TRBV4-3 to TRBJ1-4; D unclear. V was trimmed by 0 bases and J by 0 bases, leaving 23 bases between them. The CDR3 totals 21 residues. Germline values: CDR1 LGHNA, CDR2 YSLEER. CDR3 amino acids: CASSQEGAVGVRGATNEKLFF. For the CDR3, the DNA is TGCGCCAGCAGCCAAGAAGGAGCGGTCGGAGTTCGCGGCGCAACTAATGAAAAACTGTTTTTT.

This clonotype has more than one count but fewer than ten. The DNA of the CDR3 is TGTGCCAGCAGTTTCCGGGGACACCTCAATCAGCCCCAGCATTTT. Its translation is CASSFRGHLNQPQHF. This chain connects TRBV28 to TRBJ1-5; possible D gene TRBD1, 6 bases. Trimming removed 3 bases at V and 3 bases at J, with 12 bases between. Germline CDR1 and CDR2: MDHEN and SYDVKM. The length of the CDR3 is 15 residues. Based on the CDR3 plus reference TRBV28 and TRBJ1-5, the full variable domain is DVKVTQSSRYLVKRTGEKVFLECVQDMDHENMFWYRQDPGLGLRLIYFSYDVKMKEKGDIPEGYSVSREKKERFSLILESASTNQTSMYLCASSFRGHLNQPQHFGDGTRLSIL.

This chain uses TRBV4-1 with TRBJ2-3, with TRBD2 matching 12 bases. The trim removed 5 bases at V and 0 bases at J, leaving 6 bases unmatched. The germline gives CDR1 MGHRA, CDR2 YSYEKL. The CDR3 runs to 17 residues. The CDR3 protein is CASSGLAGGTSTDTQYF. In DNA, the CDR3 is TGCGCCAGCAGCGGGCTAGCGGGGGGGACTAGCACAGATACGCAGTATTTT.

This clonotype was found many times. The V call is TRBV6-4, the J call TRBJ2-7; perhaps D is TRBD1 or TRBD2 (5 bases each). The CDR3 is 12 amino acids. The germline V gene has CDR1 MRHNA and CDR2 SNTAGT. V was trimmed by 11 bases and J by 3 bases, leaving 14 bases between them. The CDR3, as DNA: TGTGCCGGACGGGGCCCCTTCTACGAGCAGTACGTC. It translates to CAGRGPFYEQYV.

This chain uses TRBV19 with TRBJ2-5; 7 nucleotides align to TRBD2. V shed 3 bases and J 5 bases; nucleotides not matched to a gene: 15. CDR3 size: 17 residues. CDR1 and CDR2 (germline): LNHDA, SQIVND (reference sequence). The CDR3 DNA reads TGTGCCAGTAGTATGGGGAGCGGGGCTCTTCCTGTGGAGACCCAGTACTTC. Amino acid sequence: CASSMGSGALPVETQYF. Full variable domain (outside the CDR3, taken from reference TRBV19 and TRBJ2-5): DGGITQSPKYLFRKEGQNVTLSCEQNLNHDAMYWYRQDPGQGLRLIYYSQIVNDFQKGDIAEGYSVSREKKESFPLTVTSAQKNPTAFYLCASSMGSGALPVETQYFGPGTRLLVL.

The chain recombines TRBV10-3 with TRBJ2-7; D uncertain. The CDR3 is 12 residues long. Germline CDR1 reads ENHRY; CDR2 reads SYGVKD. With 0 bases removed from V and 2 bases from J, the gap between germline ends came to 2 bases. The CDR3 reads CAISESTYEQYV. The DNA of the CDR3 is TGTGCCATCAGTGAGTCGACCTACGAGCAGTACGTC.

The sample holds a few counts of this clonotype. The CDR3 DNA follows: TGTGCCAGCAGTGCTACCCAGGACCAGTACTTC. It specifies CASSATQDQYF. This chain joins TRBV25-1 and TRBJ2-5; the D is unclear. Germline CDR1 is MGHDK and CDR2 is SYGVNS. The V gene lost 4 bases and the J gene lost 10 bases, with 10 bases spanning the gap. This CDR3 comprises 11 residues.

This clonotype was seen a handful of times. The gene calls are TRBV5-5 and TRBJ1-1; TRBD1 agrees at 8 bases. The germline V gene has CDR1 SGHKS and CDR2 YYEKEE (reference sequence). The CDR3 loop spans 15 amino acids. The junction had 8 bases not matched to a gene; V was cut back by 6 bases and J by 1 base. CDR3 in amino acids: CASTPVGQANTEAFF. In DNA, the CDR3 is TGTGCCAGCACCCCGGTGGGACAGGCGAACACTGAAGCTTTCTTT.

In its sample, this clonotype was seen a few times. The V gene is TRBV6-2 or TRBV6-3, the J gene TRBJ1-2; D gene ambiguous. V lost 3 bases and J lost 3, with 14 bases in between. The germline V gene has CDR1 MNHEY and CDR2 SVGEGT. This CDR3 contains 15 residues. CDR3 in amino acids: CASSYPGRGYYGYTF. The CDR3, as DNA: TGTGCCAGCAGTTATCCTGGACGCGGATACTATGGCTACACCTTC.

This clonotype was detected only a few times. The genes are TRBV12-3 or TRBV12-4 and TRBJ2-1; possible D gene TRBD1, 5 bases. V lost 6 bases and J lost 6, with 12 bases in between. This CDR3 has 13 residues. The CDR3 region is CASSHTQGNEQFF. The CDR3, as DNA: TGTGCCAGCAGCCATACTCAGGGCAATGAGCAGTTCTTC.

V usage is TRBV19 and J usage is TRBJ1-5; 8 bases agree with TRBD1. V shed 3 bases, J shed 0 bases, and the junction held 13 bases outside the gene matches. CDR1 is LNHDA, CDR2 SQIVND, per germline (reference sequence). This CDR3 contains 19 residues. CDR3 DNA: TGTGCCAGTAGTATCCTTTGGACAGGGCGAAGCGATAGCAATCAGCCCCAGCATTTT. Protein sequence: CASSILWTGRSDSNQPQHF. The full variable domain, rest sourced from reference TRBV19 and TRBJ1-5, is DGGITQSPKYLFRKEGQNVTLSCEQNLNHDAMYWYRQDPGQGLRLIYYSQIVNDFQKGDIAEGYSVSREKKESFPLTVTSAQKNPTAFYLCASSILWTGRSDSNQPQHFGDGTRLSIL.

This chain links TRBV19 with TRBJ1-3; D uncertain. V shed 3 bases and J shed 5 bases, with 11 bases lying between them. From germline, CDR1 is LNHDA and CDR2 SQIVND (reference sequence). The length of the CDR3 is 14 residues. The CDR3 reads CASSMRAQRNTIYF. As DNA, the CDR3 is TGTGCCAGTAGTATGCGAGCACAACGAAACACCATATATTTT. The full variable domain, rest sourced from reference TRBV19 and TRBJ1-3, is DGGITQSPKYLFRKEGQNVTLSCEQNLNHDAMYWYRQDPGQGLRLIYYSQIVNDFQKGDIAEGYSVSREKKESFPLTVTSAQKNPTAFYLCASSMRAQRNTIYFGEGSWLTVV.

This chain uses TRBV12-3 or TRBV12-4 with TRBJ2-7; no firm D call. V was cut by 6 bases and J by 0 bases, with 18 bases left in between. The CDR3 extends over 16 amino acids. In DNA, the CDR3 is TGTGCCAGCAGCCCTATTGCGGTAACAAGCTCCTACGAGCAGTACTTC. This translates into CASSPIAVTSSYEQYF.

This clonotype was picked up a small number of times. A junction boundary mismatches the germline segment, possibly from a read error. CDR3 region: CTSSLAGGTEAFF. The CDR3 nucleotides read TGTACCAGCAGTCTTGCAGGGGGCACTGAAGCTTTCTTT. The chain employs TRBV12-3 or TRBV12-4 and TRBJ1-1; 7 bases map to TRBD1. The CDR3 loop spans 13 amino acids.

This clonotype was recorded at least ten times. Sequence at one end of the junction differs from germline and may be a read error. V gene TRBV7-2 combines with J gene TRBJ1-1; 10 bases match TRBD1. CDR1 is SGHTA and CDR2 is FQGNSA in the germline V gene. This CDR3 is built from 17 residues. The CDR3 nucleotides are TGTGCCAGCAGCTCCCCGGGAGACAGGGGGCTGAAGACTGAAGCTTTCTTT. Amino acid sequence: CASSSPGDRGLKTEAFF. Drawing the rest from reference TRBV7-2 and TRBJ1-1, the complete variable domain is GAGVSQSPSNKVTEKGKDVELRCDPISGHTALYWYRQSLGQGLEFLIYFQGNSAPDKSGLPSDRFSAERTGGSVSTLTIQRTQQEDSAVYLCASSSPGDRGLKTEAFFGQGTRLTVV.

This clonotype was seen more than once but under ten times. The gene calls are TRBV20-1 and TRBJ2-7; 7 bases map to TRBD1. The CDR3 spans 16 residues. V dropped 0 bases and J dropped 2; count of bases not matched to a gene: 10. Germline CDR1 and CDR2: DFQATT and SNEGSKA (reference sequence). The CDR3 sequence: CSARDPSRQGPYEQYV. CDR3 bases: TGCAGTGCTAGAGACCCGTCAAGACAGGGACCCTACGAGCAGTACGTC.

The chain links TRBV7-4 to TRBJ1-1, with TRBD1 identical over 7 bases. This CDR3 has 14 amino acids. Germline V CDR1 and CDR2: SGHVT, SQSDAQ. V gave up 5 bases and J gave up 6 bases; unmatched junction bases: 9. The CDR3 DNA reads as TGTGCCAGCAGCAATGCTGGAGGGGGCTCTGAAGCTTTCTTT. The encoded protein is CASSNAGGGSEAFF. Full variable domain (rest looked up from reference TRBV7-4 and TRBJ1-1): GAGVSQSPRYKVAKRGRDVALRCDSISGHVTLYWYRQTLGQGSEVLTYSQSDAQRDKSGRPSGRFSAERPERSVSTLKIQRTEQGDSAVYLCASSNAGGGSEAFFGQGTRLTVV.

CDR3 sequence: CASSLAAGSDTQYF. In DNA, the CDR3 is TGTGCCAGCAGTTTAGCGGCAGGGTCGGATACGCAGTATTTT. The genes are TRBV12-3 or TRBV12-4 and TRBJ2-3; perhaps TRBD1 as D (5 bases). Trimming took off 0 bases at V and 6 bases at J, with 10 bases between the two ends. CDR3 size: 14 residues.

The chain recombines TRBV7-2 with TRBJ1-2; 7 nucleotides match TRBD1. This CDR3 spans 13 amino acids. The junction had 4 bases not matched to a gene; V was cut back by 5 bases and J by 4 bases. CDR1 is SGHTA and CDR2 is FQGNSA in the germline V gene. For the CDR3, the DNA is TGTGCCAGCAGCGACGGGACAGTCTATGGCTACACCTTC. Amino acids: CASSDGTVYGYTF.

This clonotype is medium-sized in the sample. The chain links TRBV28 to TRBJ2-1; D ambiguous. Germline assignment: CDR1 MDHEN and CDR2 SYDVKM. V lost 5 bases and J lost 3, with 11 bases in between. The CDR3 contains 14 residues. CDR3 sequence reads: CASSLSMDYNEQFF. In nucleotides, the CDR3 is TGTGCCAGCAGTCTTAGCATGGACTACAATGAGCAGTTCTTC. Based on the CDR3 plus reference TRBV28 and TRBJ2-1, the full variable domain is DVKVTQSSRYLVKRTGEKVFLECVQDMDHENMFWYRQDPGLGLRLIYFSYDVKMKEKGDIPEGYSVSREKKERFSLILESASTNQTSMYLCASSLSMDYNEQFFGPGTRLTVL.

This clonotype was seen more than once but under ten times. This chain joins TRBV27 and TRBJ1-5; no clear D gene. CDR1 MNHEY and CDR2 SMNVEV come from the germline V gene (reference sequence). Trimming took 2 bases from V and 2 from J, leaving 10 bases between them. This CDR3 region has 15 residues. In DNA form, the CDR3 reads TGTGCCAGCAGTTTAGTTGCCAGCGGCAATCAGCCCCAGCATTTT. Its protein product is CASSLVASGNQPQHF.

This clonotype has more than one count but fewer than ten. The chain couples TRBV2 to TRBJ2-7; no definite D call. The germline CDR1 and CDR2 sequences are SNHLY and FYNNEI. The CDR3 is 12 amino acids. V lost 5 bases, J lost 6 bases, and 11 bases lay in between. CDR3 coding DNA: TGTGCCAGCAGTCCCGGGCCGTTCGAGCAGTACGTC. Its protein is CASSPGPFEQYV.

This clonotype was counted between two and nine times. The J gene is TRBJ2-1, the V gene TRBV7-9; 11 nucleotides match TRBD2. The CDR3 covers 15 residues. The germline V gene has CDR1 SEHNR and CDR2 FQNEAQ (reference sequence). The V and J ends lost 5 bases and 5 bases, in that order; junction bases with no gene match: 5. CDR3 residues: CASSRLAGYHNEQFF. CDR3 coding DNA: TGTGCCAGCAGCCGACTAGCGGGGTACCACAATGAGCAGTTCTTC. Supplemented by reference TRBV7-9 and TRBJ2-1, the full variable domain reads DTGVSQNPRHKITKRGQNVTFRCDPISEHNRLYWYRQTLGQGPEFLTYFQNEAQLEKSRLLSDRFSAERPKGSFSTLEIQRTEQGDSAMYLCASSRLAGYHNEQFFGPGTRLTVL.

This sequence joins TRBV6-1 and TRBJ2-1; 8 positions agree with TRBD2. The germline gives CDR1 MNHNS, CDR2 SASEGT. The junction had 13 bases not matched to a gene; V was cut back by 5 bases and J by 7 bases. CDR3 size: 16 residues. This CDR3 reads CASSNWGGGPKNEQFF. The CDR3 DNA sequence: TGTGCCAGCAGTAATTGGGGCGGGGGGCCAAAAAATGAGCAGTTCTTC.